A selection of T cell receptor beta chains follows, all from one sample in a study of CXCR3-negative and CXCR3-positive naive CD8 T cells. TCRdb re-called the 5' RACE reads and catalogs CDR3 proteins one per entry, DNA excluded. This repertoire includes thousands of distinct CDR3 sequences. The sequenced material came from naive CXCR3- CD8+ T cells from blood. These receptors originate from a human donor in good health. Some clones in this sample may be carry-over from other donors' samples. The CDR3 runs from the conserved cysteine through the conserved F or W. Fields, in order: V gene, clone size, J gene, CDR3 protein. Where a row states a size, it is once, few, many or the class of an expanded clone; other rows omit it.

v_gene: TRBV5-1
abundance: medium-sized
j_gene: TRBJ2-7
CDR3aa: CASSSLTASYEQYF

v_gene: TRBV6-5
abundance: medium-sized
j_gene: TRBJ2-3
CDR3aa: CASSFGLAGSTDTQYF

v_gene: TRBV29-1
abundance: medium-sized
j_gene: TRBJ2-3
CDR3aa: CSVDPGQGTDTQYF

v_gene: TRBV29-1
abundance: .
j_gene: TRBJ2-3
CDR3aa: CSEVGRAITDTQYF

v_gene: TRBV9
abundance: .
j_gene: TRBJ2-1
CDR3aa: CASSLWDNEQFF

v_gene: TRBV19
abundance: medium-sized
j_gene: TRBJ2-1
CDR3aa: CASSRLAYNEQFF

v_gene: TRBV2
abundance: .
j_gene: TRBJ2-7
CDR3aa: CASSQQGYHEQYF

v_gene: TRBV11-2
abundance: medium-sized
j_gene: TRBJ1-1
CDR3aa: CASSLAGQKYNTEAFF

v_gene: TRBV7-3
abundance: .
j_gene: TRBJ1-2
CDR3aa: CASSLGVGADNYGYTF

v_gene: TRBV20-1
abundance: medium-sized
j_gene: TRBJ2-3
CDR3aa: CSARSGDSTDTQYF

v_gene: TRBV20-1
abundance: medium-sized
j_gene: TRBJ1-5
CDR3aa: CSATSRDIGFQPQHF

v_gene: TRBV19
abundance: .
j_gene: TRBJ2-1
CDR3aa: CASSIPWRAGDEQFF

v_gene: TRBV14
abundance: medium-sized
j_gene: TRBJ2-7
CDR3aa: CASSQGWGPYEQYF

v_gene: TRBV14
abundance: .
j_gene: TRBJ2-5
CDR3aa: CASSQDPRVETQYF

v_gene: TRBV9
abundance: .
j_gene: TRBJ2-3
CDR3aa: CASSAQGLAGNTDTQYF

v_gene: TRBV7-9
abundance: .
j_gene: TRBJ2-7
CDR3aa: CASSPRDTYEQYF

v_gene: TRBV7-6
abundance: medium-sized
j_gene: TRBJ2-1
CDR3aa: CASSEGGVYYNEQFF

v_gene: TRBV9
abundance: medium-sized
j_gene: TRBJ1-4
CDR3aa: CASNQGRPNEKLFF

v_gene: TRBV2
abundance: .
j_gene: TRBJ2-2
CDR3aa: CASSEVGLAGSRDTGELFF

v_gene: TRBV10-3
abundance: medium-sized
j_gene: TRBJ1-1
CDR3aa: CAISESSRLEAFF

v_gene: TRBV12-3/TRBV12-4
abundance: .
j_gene: TRBJ2-1
CDR3aa: CASSFPYNEQFF

v_gene: TRBV7-9
abundance: medium-sized
j_gene: TRBJ2-5
CDR3aa: CASSASGGHQETQYF

v_gene: TRBV29-1
abundance: medium-sized
j_gene: TRBJ2-7
CDR3aa: CSVGTSRQYEQYF

v_gene: TRBV20-1
abundance: .
j_gene: TRBJ1-5
CDR3aa: CSARGLQEGYQPQHF

v_gene: TRBV11-2
abundance: medium-sized
j_gene: TRBJ2-1
CDR3aa: CASSPSPSGRGNEQFF

v_gene: TRBV20-1
abundance: medium-sized
j_gene: TRBJ2-1
CDR3aa: CSARPSTSEQFF

v_gene: TRBV28
abundance: medium-sized
j_gene: TRBJ1-6
CDR3aa: CASTRPQGYNSPLHF

v_gene: TRBV5-1
abundance: .
j_gene: TRBJ2-1
CDR3aa: CASSLGQADYNEQFF

v_gene: TRBV28
abundance: .
j_gene: TRBJ2-7
CDR3aa: CASNTRPGREPYEQYF

v_gene: TRBV7-2
abundance: medium-sized
j_gene: TRBJ2-3
CDR3aa: CASSLAGAADTQYF

v_gene: TRBV28
abundance: .
j_gene: TRBJ1-2
CDR3aa: CASSLPAGTGTNTGYTF

v_gene: TRBV29-1
abundance: medium-sized
j_gene: TRBJ2-2
CDR3aa: CSVESLNTGELFF

v_gene: TRBV5-1
abundance: medium-sized
j_gene: TRBJ2-1
CDR3aa: CASSLWRNNEQFF

v_gene: TRBV28
abundance: .
j_gene: TRBJ2-1
CDR3aa: CASSPTSGRGNEQFF

v_gene: TRBV20-1
abundance: medium-sized
j_gene: TRBJ1-1
CDR3aa: CSATTADSNTEAFF

v_gene: TRBV29-1
abundance: .
j_gene: TRBJ2-4
CDR3aa: CSVGNRISEGAKNIQYF

v_gene: TRBV7-9
abundance: .
j_gene: TRBJ2-5
CDR3aa: CATYERTSSLTQYF

v_gene: TRBV7-8
abundance: .
j_gene: TRBJ2-3
CDR3aa: CASSLRGGAGGVSTDTQYF

v_gene: TRBV11-3
abundance: .
j_gene: TRBJ1-1
CDR3aa: CASSFLNTEAFF

v_gene: TRBV18
abundance: medium-sized
j_gene: TRBJ1-1
CDR3aa: CASSQSGDTEAFF

v_gene: TRBV20-1
abundance: medium-sized
j_gene: TRBJ2-1
CDR3aa: CSARKYPSGSEQFF

v_gene: TRBV27
abundance: medium-sized
j_gene: TRBJ2-2
CDR3aa: CASSPRDSPHPGELFF

v_gene: TRBV4-2
abundance: .
j_gene: TRBJ1-1
CDR3aa: CASRTGRTEAFF

v_gene: TRBV29-1
abundance: .
j_gene: TRBJ1-3
CDR3aa: CSVDPVNSGNTMYF

v_gene: TRBV20-1
abundance: .
j_gene: TRBJ1-1
CDR3aa: CSGREAGEAFF

v_gene: TRBV28
abundance: .
j_gene: TRBJ2-1
CDR3aa: CASSTLADPGGSYNEQFF

v_gene: TRBV29-1
abundance: medium-sized
j_gene: TRBJ2-2
CDR3aa: CSVDWTGELFF